A selection of T cell receptor beta chains follows, all from one sample in a study of blood T cell repertoires in COVID-19. The table came from immunoSEQ multiplex PCR; TCRdb's copy has only in-frame clones and leaves some out. The table includes about 56,000 clones, under 90% detected once. Material for sequencing was peripheral blood. The receptor source for this set is a woman older than 75 with acute or convalescent COVID-19. CDR3s include the opening cysteine and the closing phenylalanine or tryptophan. Each record gives: CDR3 protein, CDR3 DNA, clone size, CDR3 length, D gene, J gene, V gene. The D gene is left open where the match is weak. For some rows the clone size is stated as once, few or many, or as a class when expanded; others skip it.

cdr3_aa: CASSLESRNQPQHF
cdr3_nt: TGTGCCAGCAGCTTAGAGTCTAGGAATCAGCCCCAGCATTTT
clone_size: .
cdr3_length: 14
d_call: .
j_call: TRBJ1-5
v_call: TRBV7-2

cdr3_aa: CAWSPRGQGIRDGYTF
cdr3_nt: TGTGCCTGGAGTCCGCGGGGACAGGGAATTCGCGACGGCTACACCTTC
clone_size: .
cdr3_length: 16
d_call: TRBD1
j_call: TRBJ1-2
v_call: TRBV30

cdr3_aa: CASSKTGIGTEAFF
cdr3_nt: TGTGCCAGCAGCAAAACAGGGATTGGTACTGAAGCTTTCTTT
clone_size: .
cdr3_length: 14
d_call: .
j_call: TRBJ1-1
v_call: TRBV7-9

cdr3_aa: CAISDVSGMAEAFF
cdr3_nt: TGTGCCATCAGTGATGTGTCAGGGATGGCTGAAGCTTTCTTT
clone_size: .
cdr3_length: 14
d_call: .
j_call: TRBJ1-1
v_call: TRBV10-3

cdr3_aa: CATSSRQGSTDTQYF
cdr3_nt: TGTGCCACCAGCAGCCGACAGGGAAGCACAGATACGCAGTATTTT
clone_size: many
cdr3_length: 15
d_call: TRBD1
j_call: TRBJ2-3
v_call: TRBV15

cdr3_aa: CASSRDPTDTQYF
cdr3_nt: TGCGCCAGCAGCCGCGATCCCACAGATACGCAGTATTTT
clone_size: .
cdr3_length: 13
d_call: .
j_call: TRBJ2-3
v_call: TRBV5-1

cdr3_aa: CAWSVGTGVDTQYF
cdr3_nt: TGTGCCTGGAGTGTAGGGACAGGGGTGGATACGCAGTATTTT
clone_size: .
cdr3_length: 14
d_call: TRBD1
j_call: TRBJ2-3
v_call: TRBV30

cdr3_aa: CASTRTGVNTEAFF
cdr3_nt: TGTGCCAGTACCCGGACAGGGGTAAATACTGAAGCTTTCTTT
clone_size: few
cdr3_length: 14
d_call: TRBD1
j_call: TRBJ1-1
v_call: TRBV19

cdr3_aa: CASSLDPPGSGETQYF
cdr3_nt: TGTGCCAGCAGCTTAGATCCCCCGGGGAGCGGAGAGACCCAGTACTTC
clone_size: .
cdr3_length: 16
d_call: .
j_call: TRBJ2-5
v_call: TRBV7-2

cdr3_aa: CASSLTLTGGYGYTF
cdr3_nt: TGTGCCAGTAGCTTGACACTCACCGGGGGCTATGGCTACACCTTC
clone_size: .
cdr3_length: 15
d_call: .
j_call: TRBJ1-2
v_call: TRBV19

cdr3_aa: CASSAGPSSNEKLFF
cdr3_nt: TGTGCCAGCAGTGCGGGACCCTCAAGTAATGAAAAACTGTTTTTT
clone_size: .
cdr3_length: 15
d_call: .
j_call: TRBJ1-4
v_call: TRBV5-6

cdr3_aa: CASSLLETQYF
cdr3_nt: TGTGCCAGCAGTTTACTTGAGACCCAGTACTTC
clone_size: .
cdr3_length: 11
d_call: .
j_call: TRBJ2-5
v_call: TRBV12-3/TRBV12-4

cdr3_aa: CASRRSGNTIYF
cdr3_nt: TGTGCCAGCAGGCGCTCTGGAAACACCATATATTTT
clone_size: .
cdr3_length: 12
d_call: .
j_call: TRBJ1-3
v_call: TRBV2

cdr3_aa: CASMVSGGAGDTQYF
cdr3_nt: TGCGCCAGCATGGTTAGCGGGGGGGCCGGAGATACGCAGTATTTT
clone_size: few
cdr3_length: 15
d_call: TRBD2
j_call: TRBJ2-3
v_call: TRBV5-1

cdr3_aa: CASSYSKWGNEQYF
cdr3_nt: TGTGCCAGCAGTTACTCGAAATGGGGCAACGAGCAGTACTTC
clone_size: .
cdr3_length: 14
d_call: .
j_call: TRBJ2-7
v_call: TRBV6-5

cdr3_aa: CASSPTGGGMRQYF
cdr3_nt: TGTGCCAGCAGTCCCACAGGGGGCGGAATGCGGCAGTACTTC
clone_size: .
cdr3_length: 14
d_call: TRBD1
j_call: TRBJ2-4
v_call: TRBV6-5

cdr3_aa: CASSGGGYGYTF
cdr3_nt: TGTGCCAGCAGTGGGGGCGGCTATGGCTACACCTTC
clone_size: .
cdr3_length: 12
d_call: .
j_call: TRBJ1-2
v_call: TRBV3-1/TRBV3-2

cdr3_aa: CASRGTTGFNSPLHF
cdr3_nt: TGTGCCAGCAGGGGCACGACAGGGTTCAACTCACCCCTCCACTTT
clone_size: .
cdr3_length: 15
d_call: TRBD1
j_call: TRBJ1-6
v_call: TRBV2

cdr3_aa: CASSLRGGSNQPQHF
cdr3_nt: TGTGCCAGCAGCTTAAGGGGGGGAAGCAATCAGCCCCAGCATTTT
clone_size: once
cdr3_length: 15
d_call: .
j_call: TRBJ1-5
v_call: TRBV7-8

cdr3_aa: CASSWAGGYNEQFF
cdr3_nt: TGCGCCAGCAGCTGGGCGGGGGGCTACAATGAGCAGTTCTTC
clone_size: .
cdr3_length: 14
d_call: TRBD2
j_call: TRBJ2-1
v_call: TRBV5-1

cdr3_aa: CASSSQGLSYEQYF
cdr3_nt: TGTGCCAGCAGCTCACAGGGGCTGTCCTACGAGCAGTACTTC
clone_size: .
cdr3_length: 14
d_call: TRBD1
j_call: TRBJ2-7
v_call: TRBV6-6

cdr3_aa: CASSVDRYEQYF
cdr3_nt: TGTGCCAGCAGCGTTGACAGGTACGAGCAGTACTTC
clone_size: .
cdr3_length: 12
d_call: .
j_call: TRBJ2-7
v_call: TRBV2

cdr3_aa: CASSLQTSGGTDTQYF
cdr3_nt: TGTGCCAGCAGCCTCCAGACTAGCGGGGGGACAGATACGCAGTATTTT
clone_size: .
cdr3_length: 16
d_call: TRBD2
j_call: TRBJ2-3
v_call: TRBV7-8

cdr3_aa: CASTEGHTGYGYTF
cdr3_nt: TGTGCCAGCACCGAGGGACATACGGGCTATGGCTACACCTTC
clone_size: .
cdr3_length: 14
d_call: .
j_call: TRBJ1-2
v_call: TRBV5-8

cdr3_aa: CAWKGQGGNSPLHF
cdr3_nt: TGTGCCTGGAAGGGACAGGGGGGAAATTCACCCCTCCACTTT
clone_size: few
cdr3_length: 14
d_call: TRBD1
j_call: TRBJ1-6
v_call: TRBV30

cdr3_aa: CASSYPGTVEQFF
cdr3_nt: TGTGCCAGCAGTTACCCCGGGACAGTTGAGCAGTTCTTC
clone_size: .
cdr3_length: 13
d_call: TRBD1
j_call: TRBJ2-1
v_call: TRBV6-5

cdr3_aa: CASSFYGPGANEKLFF
cdr3_nt: TGTGCCAGCAGCTTCTACGGCCCCGGGGCTAATGAAAAACTGTTTTTT
clone_size: .
cdr3_length: 16
d_call: .
j_call: TRBJ1-4
v_call: TRBV5-5